A single sample gave rise to the 21 T cell receptor beta chains below, sequenced in a study of blood T cell repertoires in COVID-19. TCRdb keeps only in-frame clones here, not all; method: immunoSEQ multiplex PCR. In the table there are around 230,000 clones, 84% of which are singletons. Sequencing was done on a sample of peripheral blood. The receptor set was obtained from a man aged 40-55 years who had recovered from COVID-19.

The chain employs TRBV9 and TRBJ1-3; D ambiguous. V was clipped by 2 bases and J by 3 bases, with 6 bases between them. The CDR3 loop spans 13 amino acids. Germline loops: CDR1 SGDLS, CDR2 YYNGEE. DNA for the CDR3: TGTGCCAGCAGCGTTACATTTGGAAACACCATATATTTT. It codes for CASSVTFGNTIYF.

CDR3 protein: CARHGGSSSYNEQFF. The DNA for the CDR3 is TGTGCCAGACATGGGGGGTCAAGCTCCTACAATGAGCAGTTCTTC. This chain links TRBV5-3 with TRBJ2-1, with D possibly TRBD2 on 6 matching bases. TRBV5-3 belongs to the ORF category, with a function that is uncertain. This CDR3 contains 15 residues. V dropped 7 bases and J dropped 0 bases, with 14 bases sitting between them.

V gene TRBV5-8 combines with J gene TRBJ1-6; 8 positions agree with TRBD1. The trim removed 0 bases at V and 10 bases at J, leaving 9 bases unmatched. Germline CDR1 is SGHTS and CDR2 is YDEGEE. The CDR3 totals 16 residues. For the CDR3, the DNA is TGTGCCAGCAGCTTGGCCTTAGGACAGGGAACATCACCCCTCCACTTT. As protein: CASSLALGQGTSPLHF. Full variable domain (outside the CDR3, taken from reference TRBV5-8 and TRBJ1-6): EAGVTQSPTHLIKTRGQQATLRCSPISGHTSVYWYQQALGLGLQFLLWYDEGEERNRGNFPPRFSGRQFPNYSSELNVNALELEDSALYLCASSLALGQGTSPLHFGNGTRLTVT.

The rearrangement links TRBV5-8 to TRBJ1-5; possibly TRBD1 for D (6 bases). V was trimmed by 5 bases and J by 11 bases, leaving 20 bases between them. CDR3 length: 14 residues. The germline CDR1 and CDR2 sequences are SGHTS and YDEGEE. Here the CDR3 DNA reads TGTGCCAGCAGGTCGGACAGCTACTTCTCAGCCCAGCATTTT. Translated, it gives CASRSDSYFSAQHF.

In its sample, this clone was seen once. The gene calls are TRBV7-8 and TRBJ1-4; D call uncertain. Trimming took off 4 bases at V and 8 bases at J, with 11 bases between the two ends. The CDR3 is 13 amino acids. Germline lookup yields CDR1 SGHVS and CDR2 FQNEAQ. Here the CDR3 DNA reads TGTGCCAGCAGCTACGGACTTTCGGAAAAACTGTTTTTT. This sequence encodes CASSYGLSEKLFF.

This clone was seen a single time. The chain has TRBV11-2 and TRBJ1-3; the D gene is possibly TRBD1 (5 bases). The CDR3 has 15 amino acids. CDR1 is SGHAT and CDR2 is FQNNGV in the germline V gene. Trimming removed 2 bases at V and 0 bases at J, with 8 bases between. CDR3 bases: TGTGCCAGCAGCTTAAGACAGATCTCTGGAAACACCATATATTTT. It translates to CASSLRQISGNTIYF. The full variable domain, rest sourced from reference TRBV11-2 and TRBJ1-3, is EAGVAQSPRYKIIEKRQSVAFWCNPISGHATLYWYQQILGQGPKLLIQFQNNGVVDDSQLPKDRFSAERLKGVDSTLKIQPAKLEDSAVYLCASSLRQISGNTIYFGEGSWLTVV.

This chain uses TRBV6-2 or TRBV6-3 with TRBJ1-5; TRBD1 might be the D (5 bases). V was cut by 2 bases and J by 1 base, with 9 bases left in between. This CDR3 is built from 15 residues. In germline, CDR1 is MNHEY, CDR2 SVGEGT. DNA for the CDR3: TGTGCCAGCAGTTACAGGGGTAAAAGCAATCAGCCCCAGCATTTT. Its protein product is CASSYRGKSNQPQHF.

This chain uses TRBV9 with TRBJ1-2, with 8 bases that match TRBD1. The germline CDR1 and CDR2 sequences are SGDLS and YYNGEE. The V and J ends lost 4 bases and 4 bases, in that order; junction bases with no gene match: 3. This CDR3 has 13 amino acids. CDR3 nucleotide sequence: TGTGCCAGCAGCCCCGGACAGGGCTATGGCTACACCTTC. It codes for CASSPGQGYGYTF.

The V and J genes are TRBV29-1 and TRBJ1-3; D is unresolved. The germline V gene encodes CDR1 SQVTM and CDR2 ANQGSEA. The V gene lost 5 bases and the J gene lost 0 bases, with 11 bases spanning the gap. CDR3 length: 14 residues. The CDR3 region has the DNA TGCAGCGTTTCTCGCAGACTCTCTGGAAACACCATATATTTT. Translation: CSVSRRLSGNTIYF.

J is TRBJ2-1 and V is TRBV6-2 or TRBV6-3; 9 bases align to TRBD1. The CDR3 has 18 amino acids. Germline loops: CDR1 MNHEY, CDR2 SVGEGT. V dropped 2 bases and J dropped 6; count of bases not matched to a gene: 14. CDR3: CASSYVRRGQGKGNEQFF. CDR3 nucleotides: TGTGCCAGCAGTTACGTTCGCCGGGGACAGGGAAAAGGCAATGAGCAGTTCTTC.

The gene calls are TRBV3-1 (or the pseudogene TRBV3-2) and TRBJ1-6; 11 bases agree with TRBD1. There are 16 residues in the CDR3. Germline V gene sequence: CDR1 LGHDT, CDR2 YNNKEL (reference sequence). V lost 1 base, J lost 8 bases, and 4 bases stayed unmatched. The CDR3 spells CASSQVPGQGDSPLHF. The CDR3 DNA sequence: TGTGCCAGCAGCCAAGTACCGGGACAGGGGGATTCACCCCTCCACTTT.

This clone was counted between two and nine times. This chain uses TRBV10-3 with TRBJ1-2; 10 bases map to TRBD1. This CDR3 has 15 amino acids. Germline CDR1 and CDR2: ENHRY and SYGVKD. Trimming at V came to 4 bases and at J to 8 bases, leaving 10 bases not matched to a gene. CDR3 residues: CAISARGTGDRGYTF. CDR3 coding DNA: TGTGCCATCAGTGCTCGCGGGACAGGGGATAGGGGCTACACCTTC.

The gene calls are TRBV5-1 and TRBJ1-1; 9 bases align to TRBD1. V shed 2 bases and J 5 bases; nucleotides not matched to a gene: 7. The germline gives CDR1 SGHRS, CDR2 YFSETQ. CDR3 length: 15 amino acids. The CDR3, as DNA: TGCGCCAGCAGCTTCGGACAGGGGCCGGGAACTGAAGCTTTCTTT. Translating gives CASSFGQGPGTEAFF. Based on the CDR3 plus reference TRBV5-1 and TRBJ1-1, the full variable domain is KAGVTQTPRYLIKTRGQQVTLSCSPISGHRSVSWYQQTPGQGLQFLFEYFSETQRNKGNFPGRFSGRQFSNSRSEMNVSTLELGDSALYLCASSFGQGPGTEAFFGQGTRLTVV.

This clone was seen a handful of times. Other DNA variants within this sample encode the same CDR3. The CDR3 spells CASSLAARSTDTQYF. The CDR3 nucleotides read TGTGCCAGCAGCTTAGCTGCGAGAAGCACAGATACGCAGTATTTT. The chain employs TRBV7-2 and TRBJ2-3, with no clear D. Germline CDR1 and CDR2: SGHTA and FQGNSA. The CDR3 length is 15 residues. The V end was cut by 0 bases, the J end by 0 bases, with 7 bases between.

The rearrangement links TRBV30 to TRBJ2-7; TRBD1 matches at 12 bases. CDR3 length: 15 residues. The junction had 10 bases not matched to a gene; V was cut back by 4 bases and J by 6 bases. Germline V CDR1 and CDR2: GTSNPN, SVGIG (reference sequence). As DNA, the CDR3 is TGTGCCTGGACCCACTACCGGGACAGGGGGCGCGAGCAGTACTTC. It encodes CAWTHYRDRGREQYF.

The genes are TRBV6-2 or TRBV6-3 and TRBJ1-5, with 7 bases aligning to TRBD1. Germline V gene sequence: CDR1 MNHEY, CDR2 SVGEGT. V shed 2 bases and J 0 bases; nucleotides not matched to a gene: 16. This CDR3 comprises 20 residues. Here the CDR3 DNA reads TGTGCCAGCAGTTACCGACCCTCAACAGGGGTCATATATAGCAATCAGCCCCAGCATTTT. Its translation is CASSYRPSTGVIYSNQPQHF.

The genes are TRBV27 and TRBJ1-4; possibly TRBD1 for D (5 bases). Germline V gene sequence: CDR1 MNHEY, CDR2 SMNVEV (reference sequence). Between the trimmed V and J ends, which lost 7 bases and 4 bases, there was a span of 16 bases. The CDR3 sequence is 15 residues long. CDR3 DNA: TGTGCCAGCAAACGAGCGGGGCCGAATAATGAAAAACTGTTTTTT. Encoded protein: CASKRAGPNNEKLFF.

The genes are TRBV9 and TRBJ1-1, with D unclear. Trimming shortened V by 4 bases and J by 1 base, and 8 bases separated the two germline ends. The CDR3 contains 13 residues. The germline V gene encodes CDR1 SGDLS and CDR2 YYNGEE. This chain's CDR3 is CASSTLENTEAFF. CDR3 bases: TGTGCCAGCAGCACTCTTGAGAACACTGAAGCTTTCTTT.

The rearrangement links TRBV5-4 to TRBJ1-2; D call uncertain. Looked up from germline, CDR1 is SGHNT and CDR2 is YYREEE (reference sequence). This CDR3 contains 15 residues. Trimming cost V 4 bases and J 0 bases, with 13 bases left between them. DNA of the CDR3: TGTGCCAGCAGCGGCCGGGAGCAAGCTAACTATGGCTACACCTTC. Residues: CASSGREQANYGYTF.

The rearrangement joins TRBV12-3 or TRBV12-4 to TRBJ2-7; maybe TRBD1 (5 bases). This CDR3 comprises 12 residues. V was trimmed by 5 bases and J by 4 bases, leaving 9 bases between them. The CDR3 sequence: CASSGDSYEQYF. The CDR3 region has the DNA TGTGCCAGCAGTGGCGACAGTTACGAGCAGTACTTC.

The table lists this clone with a count of one. J is TRBJ1-5 and V is TRBV4-1; D possibly corresponds to TRBD1 (6 bases). Germline V gives CDR1 MGHRA, CDR2 YSYEKL. Between the trimmed V and J ends, which lost 5 bases and 4 bases, there was a span of 9 bases. The CDR3 consists of 13 residues. CDR3 amino acids: CASSWTVNQPQHF. The CDR3 DNA sequence: TGCGCCAGCAGCTGGACAGTGAATCAGCCCCAGCATTTT.